The 26 T cell receptor beta chains listed next were all sequenced from one sample in a study of blood T cell repertoires in COVID-19. Some clones are missing from TCRdb's copy, which holds only in-frame ones; the method was immunoSEQ multiplex PCR. This table has roughly 140,000 clones, about 84% appearing once. The material sequenced was peripheral blood. Receptors originate from a woman over 75 in a cohort sampled during active or convalescent COVID-19.

The chain couples TRBV7-2 to TRBJ1-2, with no clear D. The CDR3 is made up of 14 amino acids. Trimming removed 1 base at V and 2 bases at J, with 8 bases between. Germline CDR1 reads SGHTA; CDR2 reads FQGNSA. The CDR3 protein is CASSLVLMNYGYTF. As DNA, the CDR3 is TGTGCCAGCAGCTTAGTTTTAATGAACTATGGCTACACCTTC.

This clone was seen just once. The junction and the germline gene differ at one end; a read error may be behind it. V is TRBV5-1 and J is TRBJ1-1; TRBD1 matches 8 bases. Germline assignment: CDR1 SGHRS and CDR2 YFSETQ. The CDR3 totals 15 residues. The CDR3 is CASCLDGQGNTEAFF. DNA for the CDR3: TGCGCCAGCTGCTTGGATGGACAGGGGAACACTGAAGCTTTCTTT.

This clone was counted a few times. The chain recombines TRBV6-2 or TRBV6-3 with TRBJ1-2; D might be TRBD1 (6 bases). CDR1 and CDR2 (germline): MNHEY, SVGEGT. V was cut by 5 bases and J by 8 bases, with 12 bases left in between. The CDR3 runs 12 residues. The CDR3 DNA reads TGTGCCAGCAGTACAGGGATGGGAGGCTACACCTTC. It translates to CASSTGMGGYTF.

This chain links TRBV19 with TRBJ1-4; 9 nucleotides agree with TRBD1. This CDR3 is 16 amino acids long. The V gene end was trimmed by 4 bases and the J gene end by 3 bases; junction bases not matched to a gene: 6. Germline V gene sequence: CDR1 LNHDA, CDR2 SQIVND (reference sequence). CDR3 DNA sequence: TGTGCCAGTAGTAGGCTACAGGGGGCGGCTAATGAAAAACTGTTTTTT. This translates into CASSRLQGAANEKLFF.

This chain joins TRBV4-2 and TRBJ1-4; TRBD1 matches at 8 bases. V shed 2 bases and J 5 bases; nucleotides not matched to a gene: 4. The CDR3 is 15 amino acids. Per the germline V gene, CDR1 is LGHNA and CDR2 is YNFKEQ. CDR3: CASSQHGTGNEKLFF. CDR3 bases: TGTGCCAGCAGCCAACACGGGACAGGAAATGAAAAACTGTTTTTT.

The CDR3 DNA is TGTGCCAGCAGTTACGGGGGCCCGGGGGGCGACTATGGCTACACCTTC. It translates to CASSYGGPGGDYGYTF. The V and J genes are TRBV6-5 and TRBJ1-2; possibly TRBD1 for D (6 bases). This CDR3 comprises 16 residues. V lost 2 bases and J 3 bases, leaving 16 bases between the germline ends. Germline V CDR1 and CDR2: MNHEY, SVGAGI.

In this sample, this clone turned up a few times. The chain has TRBV24-1 and TRBJ2-3; 9 nucleotides line up with TRBD1. The CDR3 totals 16 residues. Germline V gene lookup returns CDR1 KGHDR and CDR2 SFDVKD. The junction had 9 bases not matched to a gene; V was cut back by 3 bases and J by 6 bases. The CDR3 region is CATSDPGTGTLDTQYF. CDR3 in DNA: TGTGCCACCAGTGATCCGGGGACAGGGACGTTGGATACGCAGTATTTT.

This clone was seen a few times. The gene calls are TRBV3-1 (or the pseudogene TRBV3-2) and TRBJ1-1; D may be TRBD1 (6 bases). This CDR3 is 17 amino acids long. V was cut by 2 bases and J by 1 base, with 17 bases left in between. Looked up from germline, CDR1 is LGHDT and CDR2 is YNNKEL (reference sequence). The CDR3 DNA follows: TGTGCCAGCAGCCAAAGGGGGTGGGGCGGGAGGAACACTGAAGCTTTCTTT. Its protein product is CASSQRGWGGRNTEAFF.

V gene TRBV7-9 combines with J gene TRBJ2-1; the match to TRBD2 covers 9 bases. The V segment lost 2 bases and the J segment 5 bases; nucleotides outside the gene matches: 4. The CDR3 totals 15 residues. Germline CDR1 and CDR2: SEHNR and FQNEAQ (reference sequence). CDR3 region: CASSLSRLADNEQFF. For the CDR3, the DNA is TGTGCCAGCAGCTTATCGAGACTAGCGGACAATGAGCAGTTCTTC.

The gene calls are TRBV6-5 and TRBJ1-4; no clear D gene. V was pared by 6 bases and J by 4 bases, with 9 bases between. CDR3 length: 13 residues. Germline V gene data show CDR1 as MNHEY and CDR2 as SVGAGI. The CDR3 reads CASRASGNEKLFF. The CDR3 DNA reads TGTGCCAGCAGAGCTTCGGGTAATGAAAAACTGTTTTTT.

The chain joins TRBV5-1 to TRBJ1-5, with 7 bases identical to TRBD1. The length of the CDR3 is 17 residues. CDR1 SGHRS and CDR2 YFSETQ come from the germline V gene. The trim removed 0 bases at V and 1 base at J, leaving 7 bases unmatched. CDR3 sequence: CASSLAPTGDSNQPQHF. The CDR3 coding sequence is TGCGCCAGCAGCTTGGCGCCAACAGGGGACAGCAATCAGCCCCAGCATTTT.

This chain joins TRBV10-3 and TRBJ2-7; D perhaps matches TRBD2 (5 bases). V lost 10 bases and J 3 bases, leaving 7 bases between the germline ends. CDR1 and CDR2 (germline): ENHRY, SYGVKD. The CDR3 contains 10 residues. This CDR3 is CATGDYEQYF. The CDR3 DNA follows: TGTGCCACCGGGGACTACGAGCAGTACTTC.

This chain joins TRBV7-3 and TRBJ2-5; 8 nucleotides align to TRBD1. The germline V gene encodes CDR1 SGHTA and CDR2 FQGTGA. After removal of 5 bases from V and 5 bases from J, the junction contained 10 bases not matched to a gene. The CDR3 runs to 15 residues. The CDR3 loop reads CASSNSGQAGETQYF. In DNA form, the CDR3 reads TGTGCCAGCAGCAATTCGGGACAGGCTGGGGAGACCCAGTACTTC.

With respect to this clone: The sample contains more than one DNA sequence encoding this CDR3. This rearrangement joins TRBV28 to TRBJ2-1, with D perhaps matching TRBD2 (5 bases). CDR1 MDHEN and CDR2 SYDVKM come from the germline V gene. V was trimmed by 6 bases and J by 7 bases, leaving 10 bases between them. This CDR3 is built from 12 residues. CDR3 in DNA: TGTGCCAGCAGCTCCCCGGGGAATGAGCAGTTCTTC. Amino acids: CASSSPGNEQFF.

The chain carries TRBV5-4 and TRBJ1-2; 7 nucleotides match TRBD1. J was trimmed by 6 bases and V by 2 bases; bases with no gene match: 7. CDR1 is SGHNT, CDR2 YYREEE, per germline (reference sequence). CDR3 size: 14 residues. Here the CDR3 reads CASSFPTGRHGYTF. The CDR3 coding sequence is TGTGCCAGCAGCTTTCCGACAGGGCGGCATGGCTACACCTTC. Full variable domain (outside the CDR3, taken from reference TRBV5-4 and TRBJ1-2): ETGVTQSPTHLIKTRGQQVTLRCSSQSGHNTVSWYQQALGQGPQFIFQYYREEENGRGNFPPRFSGLQFPNYSSELNVNALELDDSALYLCASSFPTGRHGYTFGSGTRLTVV.

This clone was seen more than once but under ten times. This rearrangement joins TRBV29-1 to TRBJ2-3; 10 bases are a match to TRBD2. With 8 bases clipped from V and 1 base from J, the junction kept 6 bases outside the gene matches. This CDR3 region has 14 residues. Germline V gives CDR1 SQVTM, CDR2 ANQGSEA. The CDR3 DNA sequence: TGCAGCACAGACACTAGCGGGGGCACAGATACGCAGTATTTT. Its protein product is CSTDTSGGTDTQYF.

This sequence joins TRBV27 and TRBJ1-2, with 10 bases aligning to TRBD1. This CDR3 contains 15 residues. Germline loops: CDR1 MNHEY, CDR2 SMNVEV (reference sequence). The J segment lost 3 bases and the V segment lost 4 bases, leaving 5 bases of the junction unmatched. The CDR3 bases are TGTGCCAGCAGTTCCCGGGACAGGGGCTACTATGGCTACACCTTC. Translation: CASSSRDRGYYGYTF.

The V and J genes are TRBV4-1 and TRBJ2-3; TRBD1 matches 9 bases. This CDR3 spans 19 amino acids. Germline assignment: CDR1 MGHRA and CDR2 YSYEKL. J gave up 4 bases and V 2 bases, and 16 bases lay outside the gene matches. The CDR3 reads CASSQKQGALLGIADTQYF. DNA of the CDR3: TGCGCCAGCAGCCAAAAACAGGGGGCCCTACTCGGTATCGCAGATACGCAGTATTTT.

The chain uses TRBV5-1 and TRBJ2-3; 7 bases are shared with TRBD2. This CDR3 spans 15 amino acids. After removal of 1 base from V and 2 bases from J, the junction contained 4 bases not matched to a gene. From germline, CDR1 is SGHRS and CDR2 YFSETQ. CDR3 coding DNA: TGCGCCAGCAGCTTGTTGGGAGGGCCCACAGATACGCAGTATTTT. This encodes CASSLLGGPTDTQYF. The whole variable domain, filled in from reference TRBV5-1 and TRBJ2-3, reads KAGVTQTPRYLIKTRGQQVTLSCSPISGHRSVSWYQQTPGQGLQFLFEYFSETQRNKGNFPGRFSGRQFSNSRSEMNVSTLELGDSALYLCASSLLGGPTDTQYFGPGTRLTVL.

J is TRBJ2-2 and V is TRBV19, with 7 bases fitting TRBD2. V shed 6 bases, J shed 5 bases, and the junction held 6 bases outside the gene matches. Germline CDR1 LNHDA, CDR2 SQIVND (reference sequence). The CDR3 contains 14 residues. In DNA form, the CDR3 reads TGTGCCAGTAGCCTATGGGGGGGAACCGGGGAGCTGTTTTTT. Its translation is CASSLWGGTGELFF. Full variable domain (remainder filled in from reference TRBV19 and TRBJ2-2): DGGITQSPKYLFRKEGQNVTLSCEQNLNHDAMYWYRQDPGQGLRLIYYSQIVNDFQKGDIAEGYSVSREKKESFPLTVTSAQKNPTAFYLCASSLWGGTGELFFGEGSRLTVL.

The chain is built from TRBV5-4 and TRBJ2-1; 7 positions match TRBD2. After removal of 2 bases from V and 9 bases from J, the junction contained 2 bases not matched to a gene. The CDR3 spans 12 residues. Germline lookup yields CDR1 SGHNT and CDR2 YYREEE (reference sequence). The CDR3, as DNA: TGTGCCAGCAGCTTAGCGGGGTTTGAGCAGTTCTTC. It codes for CASSLAGFEQFF.

This clone was seen only once. The chain is built from TRBV2 and TRBJ2-2; 8 nucleotides align to TRBD1. This CDR3 has 14 residues. CDR1 SNHLY and CDR2 FYNNEI come from the germline V gene. V trimming: 8 bases; J trimming: 6 bases; junction bases outside the gene matches: 8. The CDR3 region has the DNA TGTGCCAGCCGACATCAGGGGGCTGCCGGGGAGCTGTTTTTT. Its translation: CASRHQGAAGELFF.

J is TRBJ2-7 and V is TRBV27; TRBD1 agrees at 10 bases. The length of the CDR3 is 15 residues. Germline V CDR1 and CDR2: MNHEY, SMNVEV (reference sequence). J gave up 3 bases and V 2 bases, and 4 bases lay outside the gene matches. In nucleotides, the CDR3 is TGTGCCAGCAGTTTAATCGGGACAGGGGTCTACGAGCAGTACTTC. Its translation: CASSLIGTGVYEQYF.

The rearrangement links TRBV5-4 to TRBJ1-1; 9 nucleotides line up with TRBD1. Germline V lookup: CDR1 SGHNT, CDR2 YYREEE (reference sequence). The CDR3 loop spans 18 amino acids. V shed 0 bases, J shed 9 bases, and the junction held 18 bases outside the gene matches. CDR3 coding DNA: TGTGCCAGCAGCTTGGGATGGACAGGGGCGAAGGTGAGGAAAAAAGCTTTCTTT. This encodes CASSLGWTGAKVRKKAFF.

CDR3 amino acids: CARTQLDSGRFSDNEKLFF. In nucleotides, the CDR3 is TGTGCCCGGACCCAACTGGACTCTGGTCGGTTTTCAGACAATGAAAAACTGTTTTTT. The chain uses TRBV30 and TRBJ1-4, with D hard to call. CDR3 length: 19 amino acids. V was trimmed by 8 bases and J by 5 bases, leaving 33 bases between them. The germline CDR1 and CDR2 sequences are GTSNPN and SVGIG (reference sequence).

V and J are TRBV4-1 and TRBJ2-2; tentative D call: TRBD1 (5 bases). Trimming took 3 bases from V and 4 from J, leaving 9 bases between them. The length of the CDR3 is 14 residues. The V gene's germline CDR1 is MGHRA and CDR2 YSYEKL. CDR3 bases: TGCGCCAGCAGCCAGTCAGGGTTCACCGGGGAGCTGTTTTTT. Translating it yields CASSQSGFTGELFF.